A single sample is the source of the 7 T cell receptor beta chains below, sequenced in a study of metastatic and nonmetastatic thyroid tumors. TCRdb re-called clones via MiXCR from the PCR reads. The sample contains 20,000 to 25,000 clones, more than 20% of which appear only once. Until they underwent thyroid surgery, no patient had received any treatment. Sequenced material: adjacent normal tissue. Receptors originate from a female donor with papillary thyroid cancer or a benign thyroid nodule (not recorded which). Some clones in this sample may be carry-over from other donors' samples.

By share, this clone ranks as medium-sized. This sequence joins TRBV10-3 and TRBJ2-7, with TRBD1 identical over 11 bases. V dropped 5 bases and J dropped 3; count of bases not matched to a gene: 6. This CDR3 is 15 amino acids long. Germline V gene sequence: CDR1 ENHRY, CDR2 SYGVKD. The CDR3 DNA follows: TGTGCCATCAGTTCCCCCGGGACAGGGGGCTACGAGCAGTACTTC. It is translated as CAISSPGTGGYEQYF.

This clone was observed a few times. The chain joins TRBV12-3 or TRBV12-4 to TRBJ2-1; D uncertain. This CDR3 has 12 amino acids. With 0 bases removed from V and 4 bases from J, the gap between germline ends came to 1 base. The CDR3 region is CASSLAYNEQFF. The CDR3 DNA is TGTGCCAGCAGTTTAGCGTACAATGAGCAGTTCTTC.

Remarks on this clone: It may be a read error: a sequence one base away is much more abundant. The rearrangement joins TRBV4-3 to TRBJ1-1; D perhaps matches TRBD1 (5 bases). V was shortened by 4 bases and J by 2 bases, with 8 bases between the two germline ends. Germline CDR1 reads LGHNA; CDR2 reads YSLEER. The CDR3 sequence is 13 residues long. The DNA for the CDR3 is TGCGCCAGCAGCCTACAGGTAAACACTGAAGCTTTCTTT. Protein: CASSLQVNTEAFF.

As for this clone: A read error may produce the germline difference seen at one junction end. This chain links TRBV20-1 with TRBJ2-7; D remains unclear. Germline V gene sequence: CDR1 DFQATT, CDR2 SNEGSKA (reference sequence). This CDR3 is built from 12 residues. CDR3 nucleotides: TGTAGTGCTATCGGCCGGGCCTACGAGCAGTACTTC. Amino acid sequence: CSAIGRAYEQYF.

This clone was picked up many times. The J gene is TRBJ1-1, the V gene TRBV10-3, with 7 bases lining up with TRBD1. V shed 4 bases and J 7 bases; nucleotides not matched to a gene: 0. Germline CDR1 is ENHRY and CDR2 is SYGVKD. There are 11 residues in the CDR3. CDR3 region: CAISGDSEAFF. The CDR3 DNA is TGTGCCATCAGTGGGGACAGTGAAGCTTTCTTT.

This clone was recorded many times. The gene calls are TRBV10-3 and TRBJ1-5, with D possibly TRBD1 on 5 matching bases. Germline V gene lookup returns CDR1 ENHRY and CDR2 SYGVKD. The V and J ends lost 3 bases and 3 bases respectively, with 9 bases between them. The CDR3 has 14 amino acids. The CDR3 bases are TGTGCCATCAGTGAAAGGGGTAACAATCAGCCCCAGCATTTT. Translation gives CAISERGNNQPQHF.

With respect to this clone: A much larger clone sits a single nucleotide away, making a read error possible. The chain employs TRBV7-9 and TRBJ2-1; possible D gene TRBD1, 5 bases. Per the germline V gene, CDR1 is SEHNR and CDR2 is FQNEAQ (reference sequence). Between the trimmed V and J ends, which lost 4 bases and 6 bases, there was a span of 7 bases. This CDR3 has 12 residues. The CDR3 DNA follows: TGTGCCAGCAGCTCAGGGTGCAATGAGCAGTTCTTC. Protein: CASSSGCNEQFF.